The 9 T cell receptor beta chains below were found in one sample sequenced in a study of blood T cells in healthy people across ages (dated by TCRdb to 2014 to 2015). The protocol used for the library was 5' RACE. Sequenced on an Illumina HiSeq 2500. The second PCR ran for roughly 7 to 12 cycles and used a J-beta primer mix along with a sample-barcoded 5' primer. In-frame beta chains were kept once TCRdb had trimmed the public reads at Q25 with fastp and called clones with MiXCR. Entries are consolidated by CDR3 protein sequence, retaining the most common genes and DNA. This sample lists 1.5 million to 2 million distinct CDR3 sequences; 30% to 40% were detected once. The ten biggest clones cover about 11% of the sample. Source material: blood. These receptors were obtained from a woman in her twenties or thirties in good health.

This clonotype was observed once. The rearrangement uses TRBV2 and TRBJ1-2; D remains unclear. Trimming removed 3 bases from V and 10 bases from J, with 12 bases in between. The germline V gene has CDR1 SNHLY and CDR2 FYNNEI. The CDR3 is made up of 12 amino acids. The CDR3 nucleotides are TGTGCCAGCAGTGATACGAACAGCCCCTACACCTTC. Translating gives CASSDTNSPYTF.

This clonotype came up a few times. The chain combines TRBV3-1 with TRBJ2-3; unclear D gene. Trimming took off 0 bases at V and 6 bases at J, with 10 bases between the two ends. Germline V lookup: CDR1 LGHDT, CDR2 YNNKEL (reference sequence). This CDR3 spans 14 amino acids. Written as DNA, the CDR3 is TGTGCCAGCAGCCAAGATCTAGTAAAGGATACGCAGTATTTT. Translation gives CASSQDLVKDTQYF.

This clonotype was observed a few times. The rearrangement uses TRBV30 and TRBJ2-5; tentatively, D is TRBD2 (6 bases). Germline CDR1 and CDR2: GTSNPN and SVGIG (reference sequence). Trimming stripped 3 bases from V and 5 bases from J, with 10 bases between. The CDR3 runs to 12 residues. For the CDR3, the DNA is TGTGCCTGGAGAGCTGGAGGGGAGACCCAGTACTTC. Protein sequence: CAWRAGGETQYF.

J is TRBJ1-2 and V is TRBV18; 8 nucleotides line up with TRBD1. V dropped 3 bases and J dropped 1; count of bases not matched to a gene: 13. CDR1 and CDR2 (germline): KGHSH, LQKENI. The CDR3 spans 18 residues. The DNA for the CDR3 is TGTGCCAGCTCACCTTATGCCCCCGGGACAGGCTTTAACTATGGCTACACCTTC. The encoded protein is CASSPYAPGTGFNYGYTF.

There are many counts of this clonotype. Here the CDR3 DNA reads TGCAGCGTTGTGTTGCGGTACAATGAGCAGTTCTTC. It translates to CSVVLRYNEQFF. V and J are TRBV29-1 and TRBJ2-1; D is uncertain. The germline V gene has CDR1 SQVTM and CDR2 ANQGSEA. The CDR3 is 12 residues long. Trimming left V 4 bases short and J 4 bases short, with 8 bases between.

This clonotype appeared a few times. The CDR3 here is CASSLGRANVLTF. In nucleotides, the CDR3 is TGTGCCAGCAGTCTCGGCAGGGCCAACGTCCTGACTTTC. The chain employs TRBV28 and TRBJ2-6; D gene ambiguous. The V gene's germline CDR1 is MDHEN and CDR2 SYDVKM. Trimming stripped 5 bases from V and 5 bases from J, with 7 bases between. The CDR3 extends over 13 amino acids.

This rearrangement joins TRBV6-6 to TRBJ1-5; no firm D call. Trimming cost V 0 bases and J 5 bases, with 5 bases left between them. The CDR3 covers 13 residues. Germline V lookup: CDR1 MNHNY, CDR2 SVGAGI (reference sequence). The CDR3 sequence is CASSYSSDQPQHF. The CDR3 DNA reads TGTGCCAGCAGTTACTCCTCCGATCAGCCCCAGCATTTT.

Notes on this clonotype: One end of the junction is discordant with germline, which a read error may explain. The chain couples TRBV15 to TRBJ2-2; D possibly corresponds to TRBD2 (5 bases). Germline V lookup: CDR1 LNHNV, CDR2 YYDKDF (reference sequence). CDR3 length: 15 amino acids. The CDR3 sequence: CATSRDATNTGKLFF. CDR3 nucleotides: TGTGCCACCAGCAGAGATGCAACGAACACCGGGAAGCTGTTTTTT. The variable domain in full, with the rest retrieved from reference TRBV15 and TRBJ2-2, is DAMVIQNPRYQVTQFGKPVTLSCSQTLNHNVMYWYQQKSSQAPKLLFHYYDKDFNNEADTPDNFQSRRPNTSFCFLDIRSPGLGDTAMYLCATSRDATNTGKLFFGEGSRLTVL.

The V and J genes are TRBV7-3 and TRBJ2-1, with TRBD2 matching 8 bases. V shed 1 base and J 6 bases; nucleotides not matched to a gene: 8. CDR1 is SGHTA and CDR2 is FQGTGA in the germline V gene. The CDR3 extends over 16 amino acids. The CDR3 region has the DNA TGTGCCAGCAGCTTAAATAAGCGGGGGTCCCTCAATGAGCAGTTCTTC. It encodes CASSLNKRGSLNEQFF.